The subject of this entry is one T cell receptor beta chain. Produced via immunoSEQ multiplex PCR; TCRdb's table is partial and in-frame only. This table holds roughly 60,000 clones, 86% found once. The data were taken from a study of OX40 agonist ivuxolimab in advanced cancers. Study information: Three patients showed partial responses: one hepatocellular carcinoma and two cutaneous melanoma cases.

The CDR3 runs 16 residues. With 3 bases clipped from V and 5 bases from J, the junction kept 5 bases outside the gene matches. In germline, CDR1 is MNHEY, CDR2 SMNVEV (reference sequence). The clonotype was recovered from an adult with an advanced solid tumor such as melanoma, head and neck, liver or kidney cancer. The sample in question was CD4+ or CD8+ T cells sorted from blood, obtained in a trial of the OX40 agonist ivuxolimab. This chain links TRBV27 with TRBJ2-5, with 14 bases identical to TRBD2. CDR3 region: CASSFGTSGGRETQYF. The CDR3 DNA is TGTGCCAGCAGTTTTGGGACTAGCGGGGGCAGGGAGACCCAGTACTTC.